Below are 32 T cell receptor beta chains sequenced from a single sample in a study of blood T cell repertoires in COVID-19. TCRdb's copy holds only in-frame clones and misses some; the assay was immunoSEQ multiplex PCR. The table lists fewer than 400,000 clones, approximately 86% of them singletons. Sample: PBMCs or T cells enriched from blood (not recorded which). These receptors were obtained from a woman under 30 who had recovered from COVID-19.

The V gene is TRBV30, the J gene TRBJ2-4; no firm D call. CDR1 and CDR2 (germline): GTSNPN, SVGIG (reference sequence). There are 12 residues in the CDR3. V gave up 5 bases and J gave up 0 bases, with 5 bases separating them. The CDR3, as DNA: TGTGCCTGGGCGGTAGCCAAAAACATTCAGTACTTC. Translated: CAWAVAKNIQYF.

This rearrangement joins TRBV27 to TRBJ1-2; 9 positions match TRBD1. J lost 7 bases, V lost 6 bases, and 12 bases had no gene match. Germline-derived CDR1 and CDR2 are MNHEY and SMNVEV (reference sequence). The CDR3 is made up of 15 amino acids. Here the CDR3 reads CASSSDRGSFSGYTF. DNA for the CDR3: TGTGCCAGCAGCTCGGACAGGGGTAGTTTCAGTGGCTACACCTTC.

The chain has TRBV4-2 and TRBJ2-1; TRBD2 might be the D (5 bases). Germline V gene sequence: CDR1 LGHNA, CDR2 YNFKEQ. Trimming removed 3 bases at V and 10 bases at J, with 13 bases between. The CDR3 extends over 13 amino acids. CDR3 sequence reads: CASSQQTRGEQFF. The CDR3 bases are TGTGCCAGCAGCCAGCAAACTAGAGGCGAGCAGTTCTTC.

This chain links TRBV19 with TRBJ1-2, with D uncertain. CDR1 LNHDA and CDR2 SQIVND come from the germline V gene (reference sequence). The CDR3 has 15 amino acids. V was cut by 4 bases and J by 6 bases, with 18 bases left in between. This chain's CDR3 is CASSNPGGGFHGYTF. The CDR3 bases are TGTGCCAGTAGTAATCCGGGTGGAGGATTTCATGGCTACACCTTC. Variable domain in full (rest from reference TRBV19 and TRBJ1-2): DGGITQSPKYLFRKEGQNVTLSCEQNLNHDAMYWYRQDPGQGLRLIYYSQIVNDFQKGDIAEGYSVSREKKESFPLTVTSAQKNPTAFYLCASSNPGGGFHGYTFGSGTRLTVV.

The chain links TRBV4-1 to TRBJ1-1; D is unresolved. CDR3 length equals 14 residues. The germline V gene encodes CDR1 MGHRA and CDR2 YSYEKL. Deletions cut 4 bases from V and 4 bases from J, with 13 bases between. For the CDR3, the DNA is TGCGCCAGCAGCCCAGGACTTCGAAGCACTGAAGCTTTCTTT. Its translation is CASSPGLRSTEAFF.

The rearrangement joins TRBV6-5 to TRBJ2-3; D gene unclear. There are 14 residues in the CDR3. The germline V gene encodes CDR1 MNHEY and CDR2 SVGAGI. Trimming cost V 3 bases and J 0 bases, with 7 bases left between them. The CDR3: CASSYIPSTDTQYF. As DNA, the CDR3 is TGTGCCAGCAGTTATATCCCTAGCACAGATACGCAGTATTTT.

To note about this clone: A much larger clone differs by one base, so this may be a read error. Other DNA variants within this sample encode the same CDR3. The CDR3 reads CASRPTAGSTGELFF. For the CDR3, the DNA is TGTGCCAGCAGGCCGACGGCAGGGTCGACCGGAGAGCTGTTTTTT. The chain recombines TRBV28 with TRBJ2-2, with a weak D call TRBD1 (5 bases). CDR3 length: 15 residues. The germline V gene has CDR1 MDHEN and CDR2 SYDVKM.

The chain carries TRBV7-8 and TRBJ2-7; a weak D match, TRBD2 (5 bases). The CDR3 is 13 residues long. The germline V and J ends were trimmed by 0 bases and 9 bases, with 12 bases remaining between them. Germline V gene data show CDR1 as SGHVS and CDR2 as FQNEAQ. CDR3 sequence (DNA): TGTGCCAGCAGCTTAGCTGGGGTCGGAGGGCAGTACTTC. As protein: CASSLAGVGGQYF.

This clone was found a few times. This chain connects TRBV3-1 (or the pseudogene TRBV3-2) to TRBJ1-1, with a weak D call TRBD1 (5 bases). The CDR3 totals 14 residues. In germline, CDR1 is LGHDT, CDR2 YNNKEL (reference sequence). The ends were cut back, 4 bases at V and 0 bases at J, with 9 bases in the middle. CDR3 in amino acids: CASSLRALNTEAFF. The DNA of the CDR3 is TGTGCCAGCAGCCTCAGGGCATTGAACACTGAAGCTTTCTTT.

This chain connects TRBV18 to TRBJ2-2; TRBD1 agrees at 8 bases. The CDR3 covers 15 residues. V trimming: 6 bases; J trimming: 3 bases; junction bases outside the gene matches: 6. Germline values: CDR1 KGHSH, CDR2 LQKENI. CDR3 amino acids: CASSWGQADTGELFF. In DNA form, the CDR3 reads TGTGCCAGCTCTTGGGGACAGGCGGACACCGGGGAGCTGTTTTTT. Combining the CDR3 with reference TRBV18 and TRBJ2-2 gives the whole variable domain NAGVMQNPRHLVRRRGQEARLRCSPMKGHSHVYWYRQLPEEGLKFMVYLQKENIIDESGMPKERFSAEFPKEGPSILRIQQVVRGDSAAYFCASSWGQADTGELFFGEGSRLTVL.

In nucleotides, the CDR3 is TGTGCCAGCAGTTTAGCGTCCGGGAACGAGCAGTACTTC. As protein: CASSLASGNEQYF. V gene TRBV28 combines with J gene TRBJ2-7; perhaps TRBD2 as D (5 bases). Germline V CDR1 and CDR2: MDHEN, SYDVKM. Trimming shortened V by 2 bases and J by 5 bases, and 10 bases separated the two germline ends. The CDR3 is 13 amino acids.

V usage is TRBV4-1 and J usage is TRBJ1-2; 9 bases fit TRBD1. There are 15 residues in the CDR3. Trimming cost V 1 base and J 4 bases; bases outside gene matches: 4. Germline CDR1 MGHRA, CDR2 YSYEKL. CDR3 DNA: TGCGCCAGCAGCCAAGGTTGGACAGGGGCCTATGGCTACACCTTC. The encoded protein is CASSQGWTGAYGYTF.

The chain employs TRBV5-1 and TRBJ1-2; D may be TRBD1 (6 bases). Trimming pared 1 base from V and 3 bases from J, leaving 13 bases between. The CDR3 is 15 residues long. The germline gives CDR1 SGHRS, CDR2 YFSETQ. CDR3 coding DNA: TGCGCCAGCAGCTTGTATCCGGGACAAGACTATGGCTACACCTTC. This gives the protein CASSLYPGQDYGYTF.

The rearrangement links TRBV7-3 to TRBJ2-2; D unresolved. Germline V gene data show CDR1 as SGHTA and CDR2 as FQGTGA. The CDR3 consists of 16 residues. The V end was cut by 7 bases, the J end by 0 bases, with 15 bases between. The CDR3 nucleotides are TGTGCCAGCACCCCACCAGGCCTTGCGAACACCGGGGAGCTGTTTTTT. The encoded protein is CASTPPGLANTGELFF.

CDR3 in amino acids: CTSSQEDTRLAGPSTDTQYF. CDR3 coding DNA: TGCACCAGCAGCCAAGAAGACACCAGACTAGCGGGCCCGAGCACAGATACGCAGTATTTT. The J gene is TRBJ2-3, the V gene TRBV1; the table's D call, TRBD2, was not checked against the DNA. TRBV1 is tagged as a pseudogene. The CDR3 extends over 20 amino acids.

J is TRBJ1-6 and V is TRBV2, with a weak D call TRBD1 (6 bases). The V and J ends lost 3 bases and 7 bases respectively, with 10 bases between them. The CDR3 loop spans 14 amino acids. Germline CDR1 is SNHLY and CDR2 is FYNNEI. In nucleotides, the CDR3 is TGTGCCAGCAGTGATGGACAGTGGAATTCACCCCTCCACTTT. Translated: CASSDGQWNSPLHF.

The rearrangement links TRBV18 to TRBJ1-1; TRBD1 agrees at 7 bases. Germline V gives CDR1 KGHSH, CDR2 LQKENI. Trimming took 8 bases from V and 0 from J; bases not matched to a gene: 3. This CDR3 is built from 13 residues. CDR3 region: CASAGQVNTEAFF. The CDR3 nucleotides are TGTGCCAGCGCCGGACAGGTGAACACTGAAGCTTTCTTT.

The chain couples TRBV18 to TRBJ2-5; 12 positions agree with TRBD2. Losses at the gene ends were 2 bases for V and 4 bases for J; bases not matched to a gene: 5. Per germline, CDR1 KGHSH and CDR2 LQKENI. CDR3 length: 16 amino acids. The CDR3 is CASSPFKGLAGETQYF. The CDR3 nucleotides read TGTGCCAGCTCACCATTCAAGGGACTAGCGGGAGAGACCCAGTACTTC.

This chain uses TRBV5-1 with TRBJ2-7; TRBD2 aligns across 13 bases. Per germline, CDR1 SGHRS and CDR2 YFSETQ. V shed 4 bases, J shed 8 bases, and the junction held 6 bases outside the gene matches. This CDR3 contains 14 residues. CDR3 region: CASSPGLAGAQQYF. The CDR3 DNA sequence: TGCGCCAGCAGCCCTGGACTAGCGGGAGCCCAGCAGTACTTC.

The chain combines TRBV24-1 with TRBJ2-3; D is ambiguous. Germline lookup yields CDR1 KGHDR and CDR2 SFDVKD. There are 11 residues in the CDR3. V lost 11 bases to trimming and J lost 1 base, with 6 bases between them. The DNA of the CDR3 is TGTGCCAGCGTTTGCACAGATACGCAGTATTTT. As protein: CASVCTDTQYF.

The J gene is TRBJ1-1, the V gene TRBV20-1, with a tentative D call TRBD1 (6 bases). The germline gives CDR1 DFQATT, CDR2 SNEGSKA (reference sequence). The CDR3 has 15 residues. V was cut by 3 bases and J by 6 bases, with 20 bases left in between. CDR3 DNA: TGCAGTGCTAGTCTTGGGGGCGTCAAAACATCTGAAGCTTTCTTT. This encodes CSASLGGVKTSEAFF.

This sequence joins TRBV19 and TRBJ1-2; D ambiguous. Trimming removed 7 bases at V and 2 bases at J, with 11 bases between. CDR3 length: 13 residues. In germline, CDR1 is LNHDA, CDR2 SQIVND (reference sequence). Here the CDR3 DNA reads TGTGCCAGTAAGCGGGGTCTAAACTATGGCTACACCTTC. Translating gives CASKRGLNYGYTF. Variable domain in full (rest from reference TRBV19 and TRBJ1-2): DGGITQSPKYLFRKEGQNVTLSCEQNLNHDAMYWYRQDPGQGLRLIYYSQIVNDFQKGDIAEGYSVSREKKESFPLTVTSAQKNPTAFYLCASKRGLNYGYTFGSGTRLTVV.

This chain joins TRBV2 and TRBJ1-1; D ambiguous. V was shortened by 2 bases and J by 5 bases, with 3 bases between the two germline ends. The CDR3 length is 11 residues. Germline V lookup: CDR1 SNHLY, CDR2 FYNNEI. CDR3 sequence: CASSEYTEAFF. CDR3 DNA: TGTGCCAGCAGTGAATATACTGAAGCTTTCTTT.

V usage is TRBV2 and J usage is TRBJ1-4; 8 bases match TRBD1. This CDR3 spans 15 amino acids. Per germline, CDR1 SNHLY and CDR2 FYNNEI. V lost 6 bases and J lost 7; bases outside the gene matches: 10. Here the CDR3 DNA reads TGTGCCAGCAGGGCCTTGACAGGGGTGGGTGAAAAACTGTTTTTT. It is translated as CASRALTGVGEKLFF.

Only a few counts were recorded for this clone. One junction end does not reproduce the germline sequence, and a read error may be involved. CDR3 in DNA: TGCGCCAGCAGTGAGCCGTTTTGTCGGGTCCACCGGGGAAAAACTGTTTTT. Translation: CASSEPFCRVHRGKTVF. The gene calls are TRBV10-1 and TRBJ1-4; no clear D gene. The V gene's germline CDR1 is WNHNN and CDR2 SYGVQD (reference sequence). This CDR3 is built from 17 residues.

V and J are TRBV6-5 and TRBJ1-2; no clear D gene. This CDR3 region has 11 residues. Between the trimmed V and J ends, which lost 2 bases and 8 bases, there was a span of 6 bases. Per the germline V gene, CDR1 is MNHEY and CDR2 is SVGAGI. Here the CDR3 DNA reads TGTGCCAGCAGTTACATGGGCGGCTACACCTTC. Translation gives CASSYMGGYTF.

The rearrangement uses TRBV9 and TRBJ2-1, with 13 nucleotides matching TRBD2. The ends lost 4 bases at V and 5 bases at J; junction bases unmatched: 3. Germline V gene sequence: CDR1 SGDLS, CDR2 YYNGEE. The CDR3 has 15 amino acids. In DNA, the CDR3 is TGTGCCAGCAGCCGACTAGCGGGGGGTAACAATGAGCAGTTCTTC. It yields the protein CASSRLAGGNNEQFF.

This chain links TRBV27 with TRBJ1-6, with D tentatively TRBD1 (5 bases). Germline assignment: CDR1 MNHEY and CDR2 SMNVEV (reference sequence). The V gene lost 0 bases and the J gene lost 4 bases, with 16 bases spanning the gap. This CDR3 comprises 18 residues. CDR3 amino acids: CASSLSTAGNIYNSPLHF. The CDR3 DNA follows: TGTGCCAGCAGTTTATCGACGGCAGGGAACATTTATAATTCACCCCTCCACTTT.

CDR3 region: CASSFRGLAGGYNEQFF. CDR3 sequence (DNA): TGTGCCAGCAGTTTTCGAGGACTAGCGGGAGGGTACAATGAGCAGTTCTTC. The V call is TRBV28, the J call TRBJ2-1, with TRBD2 matching over 15 bases. This CDR3 has 17 amino acids. The J segment lost 4 bases and the V segment lost 3 bases, leaving 4 bases of the junction unmatched. Per the germline V gene, CDR1 is MDHEN and CDR2 is SYDVKM.

This clone came up a few times. The chain carries TRBV28 and TRBJ2-3; TRBD2 is a possible D gene (5 bases). The V gene lost 6 bases and the J gene lost 2 bases, with 21 bases spanning the gap. CDR3 size: 17 residues. Germline CDR1 and CDR2: MDHEN and SYDVKM. For the CDR3, the DNA is TGTGCCAGCAGACCGGACTTGTCCAGCGGATACACAGATACGCAGTATTTT. It encodes CASRPDLSSGYTDTQYF.

The chain combines TRBV28 with TRBJ2-1; tentative D call: TRBD2 (6 bases). Between the trimmed V and J ends, which lost 3 bases and 12 bases, there was a span of 15 bases. The germline CDR1 and CDR2 sequences are MDHEN and SYDVKM. CDR3 length: 13 amino acids. The CDR3 region has the DNA TGTGCCAGCAGTTTCGGGGGAGAACCGGTGCAGTTCTTC. Protein sequence: CASSFGGEPVQFF.

This clone was counted a single time. This chain links TRBV5-1 with TRBJ1-2, with D possibly being TRBD1 (6 bases). Germline V gene lookup returns CDR1 SGHRS and CDR2 YFSETQ. The CDR3 sequence is 15 residues long. Deletions cut 3 bases from V and 4 bases from J, with 16 bases between. The CDR3 region is CASSSTGANSYGYTF. The CDR3 coding sequence is TGCGCCAGCAGCTCGACAGGTGCTAACTCCTATGGCTACACCTTC.